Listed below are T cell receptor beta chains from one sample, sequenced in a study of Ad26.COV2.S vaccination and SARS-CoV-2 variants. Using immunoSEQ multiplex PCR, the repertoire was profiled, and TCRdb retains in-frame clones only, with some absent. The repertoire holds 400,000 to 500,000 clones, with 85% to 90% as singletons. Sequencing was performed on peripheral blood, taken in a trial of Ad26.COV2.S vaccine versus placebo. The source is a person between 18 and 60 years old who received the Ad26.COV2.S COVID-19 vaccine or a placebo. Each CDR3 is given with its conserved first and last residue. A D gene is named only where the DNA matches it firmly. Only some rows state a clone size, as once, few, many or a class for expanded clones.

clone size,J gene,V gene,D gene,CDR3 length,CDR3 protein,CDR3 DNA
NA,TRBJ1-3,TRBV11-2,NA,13,CASSTQTVNTIYF,TGTGCCAGCAGCACGCAGACAGTAAACACCATATATTTT
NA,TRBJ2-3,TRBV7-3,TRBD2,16,CASSLGGSGGTDTQYF,TGTGCCAGCAGCTTAGGCGGTAGCGGGGGAACAGATACGCAGTATTTT
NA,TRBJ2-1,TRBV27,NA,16,CASSVRGGLSYNEQFF,TGTGCCAGCAGTGTCCGAGGGGGGCTCTCCTACAATGAGCAGTTCTTC
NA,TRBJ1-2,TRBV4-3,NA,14,CASSQDWGGYGYTF,TGCGCCAGCAGCCAAGATTGGGGGGGTTATGGCTACACCTTC
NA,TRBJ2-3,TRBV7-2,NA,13,CASSLGTTDTQYF,TGTGCCAGCAGCTTAGGGACCACAGATACGCAGTATTTT
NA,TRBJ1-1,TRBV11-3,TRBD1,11,CASSQGGLVFF,TGTGCCAGCAGCCAGGGGGGATTGGTTTTCTTT
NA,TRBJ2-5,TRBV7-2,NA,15,CASSQGGRGQETQYF,TGTGCCAGCAGCCAGGGGGGTCGGGGACAAGAGACCCAGTACTTC
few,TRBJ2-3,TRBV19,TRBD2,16,CASSIAAGGGPDTQYF,TGTGCCAGTAGTATCGCCGCGGGAGGTGGCCCAGATACGCAGTATTTT
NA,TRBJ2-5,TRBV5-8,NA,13,CASSLARGETQYF,TGTGCCAGCAGCTTGGCCCGGGGAGAGACCCAGTACTTC
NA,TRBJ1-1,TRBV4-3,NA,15,CASSQAVTQNTEAFF,TGCGCCAGCAGCCAAGCGGTCACCCAGAACACTGAAGCTTTCTTT
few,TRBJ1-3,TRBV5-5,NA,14,CASSLTGTGNTIYF,TGTGCCAGCAGCTTGACAGGGACTGGAAACACCATATATTTT
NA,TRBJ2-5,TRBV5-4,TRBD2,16,CASSLGLAGVQETQYF,TGTGCCAGCAGCTTGGGACTAGCGGGAGTACAGGAGACCCAGTACTTC
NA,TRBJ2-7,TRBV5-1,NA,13,CASSLGTRYEQYF,TGCGCCAGCAGCTTAGGCACGAGATACGAGCAGTACTTC
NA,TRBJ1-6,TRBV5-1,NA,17,CASSLGMGGSYNSPLHF,TGCGCCAGCAGCTTGGGCATGGGTGGCTCCTATAATTCACCCCTCCACTTT
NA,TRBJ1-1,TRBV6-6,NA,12,CASSLRGTEAFF,TGTGCCAGCAGTTTACGGGGGACTGAAGCTTTCTTT
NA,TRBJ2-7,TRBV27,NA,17,CASSFQWGDMEPYEQYF,TGTGCCAGCAGTTTTCAATGGGGGGACATGGAACCCTACGAGCAGTACTTC
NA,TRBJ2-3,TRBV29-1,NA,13,CSVNHRATDTQYF,TGCAGCGTCAACCACAGGGCCACAGATACGCAGTATTTT
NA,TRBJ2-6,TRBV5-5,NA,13,CASSLSGANVLTF,TGTGCCAGCAGCTTGTCCGGGGCCAACGTCCTGACTTTC
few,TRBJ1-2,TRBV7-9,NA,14,CASSLRRGDYGYTF,TGTGCCAGCAGCTTGCGCAGGGGTGACTATGGCTACACCTTC
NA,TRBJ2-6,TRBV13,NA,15,CASSFTGSGANVLTF,TGTGCCAGCAGCTTCACAGGCTCTGGGGCCAACGTCCTGACTTTC
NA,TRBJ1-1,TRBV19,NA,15,CASRNYRDKNTEAFF,TGTGCCAGTAGAAACTACCGGGACAAAAACACTGAAGCTTTCTTT
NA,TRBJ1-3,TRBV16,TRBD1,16,CASSQWGQGPGNTIYF,TGTGCCAGCAGCCAATGGGGACAGGGGCCTGGAAACACCATATATTTT
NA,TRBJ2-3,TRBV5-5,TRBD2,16,CASSYPLARAADTQYF,TGTGCCAGCAGCTACCCACTAGCGAGGGCCGCAGATACGCAGTATTTT
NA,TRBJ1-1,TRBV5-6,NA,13,CASLFGLNTEAFF,TGTGCCAGCCTCTTCGGCCTCAACACTGAAGCTTTCTTT
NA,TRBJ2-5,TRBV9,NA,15,CASSWGVVGEETQYF,TGTGCCAGCAGCTGGGGAGTGGTGGGAGAGGAGACCCAGTACTTC
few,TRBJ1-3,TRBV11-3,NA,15,CASSLTGSSGNTIYF,TGTGCCAGCAGCTTGACAGGATCCTCTGGAAACACCATATATTTT
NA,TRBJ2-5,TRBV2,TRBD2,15,CANGLPAGAGETQYF,TGTGCCAACGGCCTGCCAGCGGGAGCGGGAGAGACCCAGTACTTC
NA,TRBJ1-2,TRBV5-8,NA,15,CASSYSYRDYYGYTF,TGTGCCAGCAGCTATAGTTACAGGGACTACTATGGCTACACCTTC
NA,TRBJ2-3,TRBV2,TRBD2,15,CASCLSGGTTDTQYF,TGTGCCAGCTGCTTGTCGGGAGGAACCACAGATACGCAGTATTTT
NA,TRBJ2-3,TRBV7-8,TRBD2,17,CASIRAGAGGDTDTQYF,TGTGCCAGCATAAGGGCGGGAGCGGGAGGAGACACAGATACGCAGTATTTT
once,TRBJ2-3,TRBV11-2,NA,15,CASSLATPAQDTQYF,TGTGCCAGCAGCTTAGCCACCCCGGCACAAGATACGCAGTATTTT
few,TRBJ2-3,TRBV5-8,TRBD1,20,CASPDGPGTGAFERTDTQYF,TGTGCCAGCCCCGACGGCCCTGGGACAGGGGCATTTGAACGAACAGATACGCAGTATTTT
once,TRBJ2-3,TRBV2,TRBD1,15,CASRPRTGGSDTQYF,TGTGCCAGCAGGCCAAGGACAGGCGGCTCAGATACGCAGTATTTT
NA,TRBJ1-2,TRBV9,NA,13,CASSRGGIYGYTF,TGTGCCAGCAGCCGGGGGGGAATCTATGGCTACACCTTC
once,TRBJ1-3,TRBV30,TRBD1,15,CAWSPGQGVGNTIYF,TGTGCCTGGTCCCCGGGACAGGGGGTTGGAAACACCATATATTTT
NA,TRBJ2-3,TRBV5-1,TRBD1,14,CASSVGQNTDTQYF,TGCGCCAGCAGCGTGGGACAGAACACAGATACGCAGTATTTT
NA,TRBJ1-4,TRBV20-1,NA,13,CSASFPGNEKLFF,TGCAGTGCTAGTTTTCCCGGCAATGAAAAACTGTTTTTT
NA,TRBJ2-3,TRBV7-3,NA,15,CASSRSGTPTDTQYF,TGTGCCAGCAGCCGTTCCGGGACTCCCACAGATACGCAGTATTTT
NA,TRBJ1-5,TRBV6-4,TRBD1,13,CASSRDRYQPQHF,TGTGCCAGCAGCCGGGACAGATATCAGCCCCAGCATTTT
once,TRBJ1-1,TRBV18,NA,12,CASSFGSAEAFF,TGTGCCAGCTCATTCGGGTCGGCTGAAGCTTTCTTT
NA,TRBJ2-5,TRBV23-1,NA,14,CASFGIGPLETQYF,TGCGCCTCCTTTGGGATAGGGCCTCTGGAGACCCAGTACTTC
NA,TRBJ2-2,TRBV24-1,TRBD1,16,CAAAGTAPSNTGELFF,TGTGCCGCGGCCGGGACAGCCCCTTCGAACACCGGGGAGCTGTTTTTT
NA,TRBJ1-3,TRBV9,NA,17,CASSVRGATLSGNTIYF,TGTGCCAGCAGCGTAAGGGGGGCCACACTCTCTGGAAACACCATATATTTT